This TCR beta chain was captured in a study of T cell responses to AZD1222 COVID-19 vaccine (dated by TCRdb to the early 2020s). Regarding the research as a whole: TCR sequencing was performed for 230 to 250 trial participants, of whom about 200 were given two doses of AZD1222 and around 26 were given two doses of MenACWY control vaccine. Trial participants were enrolled by age into 18-55, 56-69 and 70-plus year subgroups, with 148, 28 and 57 TCR-sequenced participants respectively. General findings and caveats noted by the study authors: Vaccine-associated CD4 TCRs spanned the whole spike protein, with dominant responses in regions 160-218 and 743-854. No day 14 peak-response samples were available, so repertoires were characterized only after the peak T cell response. The 56-69-year group was small, and its depth increase did not reach significance, likely because of low power. Epitopes outside the regions mutated in the B.1.351 and B.1.1.7 variants were reportedly recognized by nearly half of the unique spike-specific TCRs. After two AZD1222 doses, spike-specific TCR breadth and depth were significantly higher than at day 0 and than in MenACWY recipients. Conclusions about previously exposed vaccinees were limited because only six AZD1222 recipients were SARS-CoV-2 seropositive at baseline. Participants were mostly white British, with more females than males. The authors suggested clonal diversity may have been underestimated.

This specimen's time point label, interpreted: about 28 days (+/-7) after the second vaccine dose. Because spike-specific TCR depth and breadth did not differ between the two schedules, AZD1222 recipients who got a second dose at roughly 4 weeks were pooled with those who got a second dose at roughly 12 weeks. Vaccinee samples came from UK trials COV001 and COV002, including a single-blind randomized controlled phase 2/3 trial of AZD1222 (ChAdOx1 nCoV-19) in healthy adults. For TCRbeta chain sequencing, PBMC samples were collected from trial participants at day 0 and at day 28 after the second dose. The CDR3 regions of human TCRbeta chains were subjected to immunosequencing. As for the original processing: TCRs in the repertoires were compared against a reference library of SARS-CoV-2-specific TCRs that had been generated with the MIRA antigen-specificity platform. Breadth meant the fraction of unique TCRs that were SARS-CoV-2-associated, whereas depth meant the fraction of total T cells that were SARS-CoV-2-associated. Each spike-specific TCR was assigned to its reactive spike region and to a CD4 or CD8 class using the MIRA data. Log10-transformed breadth and depth values were compared by one-way ANOVA with Sidak's multiple comparisons tests. The table comes from immuneACCESS by way of TCRdb, which keeps in-frame sequences with V and J called. Part of the clones is missing from these tables; in studies checked, under half for an unresolved V gene and the rest for unknown reasons. The V and J calls and clone size were taken over from that table, and D and trimming were inferred from the DNA. The sample table lists 150,000 or so clones, roughly 92% of them with a count of one. The ten largest clonotypes hold around 3.5% of the sample.

To note about this clone: Its binding antigen is unknown. No per-base quality is available; no much larger clone lies one base away.

Sequences SNHLY (CDR1) and FYNNEI (CDR2) are obtained from the germline V gene. Between the V and J ends, shortened by 7 bases and 0 bases respectively, the junction contains 12 bases. There are 14 amino acids in the CDR3, from cysteine to phenylalanine inclusive. The sequence is cut down to CDR3 DNA, 42 bases in frame from base 1. The chain uses TRBV2 and TRBJ1-1; a weak D assignment points to TRBD1 (6 bases agree). The material was peripheral blood, obtained 28 days after the second AZD1222 dose. This receptor was taken from an adult who received the AZD1222 COVID-19 vaccine. DNA sequence: TGTGCCAGCAAGGTACAGGGCATGAACACTGAAGCTTTCTTT. Its protein is CASKVQGMNTEAFF.